The clone carrying this T cell receptor (beta chain) was observed once. The sample originates from a study of beta chain features in type 1 diabetes. Germline CDR1 SGHRS, CDR2 YFSETQ. The V and J ends lost 7 bases and 6 bases, in that order; junction bases with no gene match: 3. This CDR3 contains 13 residues. What was sequenced were expressed TCRB transcripts, since all of the isolated RNA had been reverse transcribed. Here immunoSEQ multiplex PCR was the method, and the copy in TCRdb shows in-frame clones only, minus some. The repertoire includes around 44,000 clones, just over 50% of them detected once, and less than 2.5% sits in the top ten.

This TCR came from a woman aged 18-30 years in good health. The sequencing input was Tregs from blood. The rearrangement joins TRBV5-1 to TRBJ2-1, with 11 nucleotides matching TRBD1. In DNA form, the CDR3 reads TGCGCCAGCTCCGGACAGGGGGCCAATGAGCAGTTCTTC. It codes for CASSGQGANEQFF.